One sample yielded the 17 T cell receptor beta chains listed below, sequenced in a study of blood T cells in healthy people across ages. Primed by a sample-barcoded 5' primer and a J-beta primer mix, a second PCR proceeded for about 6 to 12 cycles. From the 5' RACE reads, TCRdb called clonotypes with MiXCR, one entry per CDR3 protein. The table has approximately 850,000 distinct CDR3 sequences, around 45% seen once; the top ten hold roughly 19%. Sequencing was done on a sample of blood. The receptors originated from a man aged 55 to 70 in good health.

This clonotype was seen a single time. CDR3 residues: CASRAGGSSYNEQFF. In nucleotides, the CDR3 is TGTGCCAGCCGAGCGGGCGGGAGTTCATACAATGAGCAGTTCTTC. The chain combines TRBV2 with TRBJ2-1; 7 nucleotides match TRBD2. Germline CDR1 and CDR2: SNHLY and FYNNEI. CDR3 size: 15 residues. J gave up 4 bases and V 8 bases, and 11 bases lay outside the gene matches.

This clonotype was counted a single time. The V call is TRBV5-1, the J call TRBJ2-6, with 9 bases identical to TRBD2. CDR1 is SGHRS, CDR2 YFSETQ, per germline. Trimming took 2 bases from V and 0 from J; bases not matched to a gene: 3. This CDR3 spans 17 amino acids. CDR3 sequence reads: CASSFSGGTSGANVLTF. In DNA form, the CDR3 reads TGCGCCAGCAGCTTTAGCGGGGGAACCTCTGGGGCCAACGTCCTGACTTTC. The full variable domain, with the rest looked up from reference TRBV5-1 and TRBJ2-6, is KAGVTQTPRYLIKTRGQQVTLSCSPISGHRSVSWYQQTPGQGLQFLFEYFSETQRNKGNFPGRFSGRQFSNSRSEMNVSTLELGDSALYLCASSFSGGTSGANVLTFGAGSRLTVL.

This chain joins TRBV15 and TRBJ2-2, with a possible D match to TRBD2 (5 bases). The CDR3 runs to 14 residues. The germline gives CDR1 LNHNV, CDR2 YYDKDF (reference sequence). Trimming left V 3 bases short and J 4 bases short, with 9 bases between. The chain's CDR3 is CATSSSGSTGELFF. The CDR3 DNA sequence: TGTGCCACCAGCAGCTCGGGGAGCACCGGGGAGCTGTTTTTT.

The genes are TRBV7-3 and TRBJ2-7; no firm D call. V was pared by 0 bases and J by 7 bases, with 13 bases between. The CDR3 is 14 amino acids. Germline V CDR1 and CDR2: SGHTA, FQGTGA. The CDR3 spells CASSLTPQATEQYF. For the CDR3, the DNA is TGTGCCAGCAGCTTAACCCCTCAGGCTACTGAGCAGTACTTC.

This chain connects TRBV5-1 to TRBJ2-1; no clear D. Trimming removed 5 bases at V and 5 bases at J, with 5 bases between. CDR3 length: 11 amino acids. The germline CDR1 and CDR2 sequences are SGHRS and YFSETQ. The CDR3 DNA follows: TGCGCCAGCAGGGCCCACAATGAGCAGTTCTTC. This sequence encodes CASRAHNEQFF. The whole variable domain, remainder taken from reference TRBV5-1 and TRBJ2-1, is KAGVTQTPRYLIKTRGQQVTLSCSPISGHRSVSWYQQTPGQGLQFLFEYFSETQRNKGNFPGRFSGRQFSNSRSEMNVSTLELGDSALYLCASRAHNEQFFGPGTRLTVL.

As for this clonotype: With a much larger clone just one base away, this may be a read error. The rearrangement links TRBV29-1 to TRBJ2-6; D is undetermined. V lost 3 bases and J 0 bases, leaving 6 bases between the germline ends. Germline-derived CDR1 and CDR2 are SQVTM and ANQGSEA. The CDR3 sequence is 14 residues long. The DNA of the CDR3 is TGCAGCGTTGATGCCGTCTCTGGGGCCAACGTCCTGACTTTC. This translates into CSVDAVSGANVLTF. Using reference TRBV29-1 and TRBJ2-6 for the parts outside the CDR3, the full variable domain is SAVISQKPSRDICQRGTSLTIQCQVDSQVTMMFWYRQQPGQSLTLIATANQGSEATYESGFVIDKFPISRPNLTFSTLTVSNMSPEDSSIYLCSVDAVSGANVLTFGAGSRLTVL.

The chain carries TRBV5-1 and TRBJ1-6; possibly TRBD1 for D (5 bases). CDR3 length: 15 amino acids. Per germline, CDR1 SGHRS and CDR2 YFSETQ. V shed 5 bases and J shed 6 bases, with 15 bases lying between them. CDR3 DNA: TGCGCCAGCAGGTACGGAACAGGATCTAATTCACCCCTCCACTTT. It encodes CASRYGTGSNSPLHF.

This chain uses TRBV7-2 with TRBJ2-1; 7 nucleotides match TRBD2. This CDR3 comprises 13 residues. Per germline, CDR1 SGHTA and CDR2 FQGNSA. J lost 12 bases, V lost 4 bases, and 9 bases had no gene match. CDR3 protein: CASSWASGGGQFF. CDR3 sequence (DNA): TGTGCCAGCAGCTGGGCTAGCGGTGGCGGGCAGTTCTTC. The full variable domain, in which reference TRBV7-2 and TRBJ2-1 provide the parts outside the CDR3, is GAGVSQSPSNKVTEKGKDVELRCDPISGHTALYWYRQSLGQGLEFLIYFQGNSAPDKSGLPSDRFSAERTGGSVSTLTIQRTQQEDSAVYLCASSWASGGGQFFGPGTRLTVL.

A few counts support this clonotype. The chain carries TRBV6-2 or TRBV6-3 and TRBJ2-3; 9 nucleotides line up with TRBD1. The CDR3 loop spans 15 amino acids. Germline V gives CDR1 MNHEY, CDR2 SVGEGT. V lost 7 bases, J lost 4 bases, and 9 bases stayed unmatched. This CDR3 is CASTLQGAVSDTQYF. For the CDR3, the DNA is TGTGCCAGCACTTTACAGGGGGCTGTATCAGATACGCAGTATTTT.

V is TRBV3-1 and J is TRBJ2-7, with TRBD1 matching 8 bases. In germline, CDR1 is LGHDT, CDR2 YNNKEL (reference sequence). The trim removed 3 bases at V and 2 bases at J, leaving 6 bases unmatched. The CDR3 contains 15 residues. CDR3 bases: TGTGCCAGCAGCCATTGGGACAGGAAGCCCTACGAGCAGTACTTC. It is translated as CASSHWDRKPYEQYF.

CDR3 nucleotide sequence: TGCAGTGCTACAGGGAACTATGGCTACACCTTC. Amino acid sequence: CSATGNYGYTF. This chain joins TRBV20-1 and TRBJ1-2, with D tentatively TRBD1 (5 bases). From germline, CDR1 is DFQATT and CDR2 SNEGSKA (reference sequence). The V and J ends lost 4 bases and 2 bases respectively, with 5 bases between them. The CDR3 is made up of 11 amino acids.

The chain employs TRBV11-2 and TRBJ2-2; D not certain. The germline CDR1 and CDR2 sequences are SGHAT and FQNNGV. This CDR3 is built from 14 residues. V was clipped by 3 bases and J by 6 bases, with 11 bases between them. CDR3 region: CASSLEPEAGELFF. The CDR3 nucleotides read TGTGCCAGCAGCTTGGAACCAGAGGCCGGGGAGCTGTTTTTT. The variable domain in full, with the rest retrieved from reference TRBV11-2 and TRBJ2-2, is EAGVAQSPRYKIIEKRQSVAFWCNPISGHATLYWYQQILGQGPKLLIQFQNNGVVDDSQLPKDRFSAERLKGVDSTLKIQPAKLEDSAVYLCASSLEPEAGELFFGEGSRLTVL.

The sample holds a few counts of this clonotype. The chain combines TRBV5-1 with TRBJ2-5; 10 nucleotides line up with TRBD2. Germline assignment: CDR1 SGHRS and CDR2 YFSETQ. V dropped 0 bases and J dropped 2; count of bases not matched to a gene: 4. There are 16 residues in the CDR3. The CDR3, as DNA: TGCGCCAGCAGCTTGGCTAGCGGGGGAGGACAAGAGACCCAGTACTTC. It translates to CASSLASGGGQETQYF.

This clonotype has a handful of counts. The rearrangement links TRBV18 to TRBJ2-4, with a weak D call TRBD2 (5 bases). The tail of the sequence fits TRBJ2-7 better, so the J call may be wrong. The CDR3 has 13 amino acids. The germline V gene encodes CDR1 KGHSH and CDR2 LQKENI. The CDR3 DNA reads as TGTGCCAGCTCGGGTGCGGGTCGATACGAGCAGTACTTC. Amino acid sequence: CASSGAGRYEQYF.

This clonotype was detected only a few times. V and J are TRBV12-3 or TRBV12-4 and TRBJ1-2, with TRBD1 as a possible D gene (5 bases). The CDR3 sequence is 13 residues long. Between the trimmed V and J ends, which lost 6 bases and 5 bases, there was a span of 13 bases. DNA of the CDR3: TGTGCCAGCAGGGGGACGGGACGGTATGGCTACACCTTC. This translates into CASRGTGRYGYTF.

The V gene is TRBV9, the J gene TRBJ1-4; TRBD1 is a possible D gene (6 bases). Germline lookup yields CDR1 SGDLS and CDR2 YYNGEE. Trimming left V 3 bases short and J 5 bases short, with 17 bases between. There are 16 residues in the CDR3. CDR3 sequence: CASSGDNGGLNEKLFF. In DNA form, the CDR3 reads TGTGCCAGCAGCGGTGACAACGGGGGGCTCAATGAAAAACTGTTTTTT.

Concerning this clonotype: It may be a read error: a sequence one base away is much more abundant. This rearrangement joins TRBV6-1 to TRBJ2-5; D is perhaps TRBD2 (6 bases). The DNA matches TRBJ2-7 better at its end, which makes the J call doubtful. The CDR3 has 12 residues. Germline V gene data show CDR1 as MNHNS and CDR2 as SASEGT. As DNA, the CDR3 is TGTGCCAGCATGCGGGGAAGGCACGAGCAGTACTTC. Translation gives CASMRGRHEQYF.